A single TCR beta chain is shown here with its context. With 6 bases removed from V and 5 bases from J, the gap between germline ends came to 15 bases. Germline assignment: CDR1 SGDLS and CDR2 YYNGEE. CDR3 length equals 14 residues. Profiling relied on immunoSEQ multiplex PCR, and the TCRdb table lists in-frame clones only, not all of them. In the table there are approximately 68,000 clones, approximately 90% of which are singletons. These data originate in a study of blood T cell repertoires in COVID-19. The sequence came from a man in his 70s with active or convalescent COVID-19. The V gene is TRBV9, the J gene TRBJ2-4; TRBD2 might be the D (6 bases). The sample comprised peripheral blood. The CDR3 loop reads CASTPLSGENIQYF. In DNA form, the CDR3 reads TGTGCCAGCACCCCCCTCTCGGGGGAAAACATTCAGTACTTC.